The 25 T cell receptor beta chains presented below share a single source sample, sequenced in a study of T cells in women clearing cervical HPV infection. Using immunoSEQ multiplex PCR, the repertoire was profiled, and TCRdb retains in-frame clones only, with some absent. Its clone listing holds approximately 35,000 clones. Sequencing used blood buffy coat. These receptors were collected from a woman aged 18-70 years with a cervical HPV16 infection that either progressed to CIN3+ or cleared (not recorded which).

To note about this clone: The read ends 3 residues shy of where the CDR3 ends; the end is completed using the germline J gene. This specimen includes other DNA sequences encoding the same CDR3. The rearrangement uses TRBV14 and TRBJ2-3; TRBD1 matches at 7 bases. Trimming removed 4 bases from V and 2 bases from J; junction bases left unmatched: 3. CDR1 and CDR2 from the germline V gene are SGHDN and FVKESK. This CDR3 contains 14 residues. The CDR3 bases that were read are TGTGCCAGCAGCCCGGGACAGTCCACAGATACG. Translated: CASSPGQSTDT. The whole CDR3 reads CASSPGQSTDTQYF.

Worth noting for this clone: The observed sequence ends 3 residues before the CDR3 terminus, with the missing tail filled in from the germline J gene. The genes are TRBV2 and TRBJ2-1; 7 bases line up with TRBD2. Trimming cost V 5 bases and J 5 bases; bases outside gene matches: 6. The CDR3 extends over 14 amino acids. CDR1 is SNHLY and CDR2 is FYNNEI in the germline V gene. This chain's CDR3 is CASSSQREDNEQFF. The sequenced part of the CDR3 DNA is TGTGCCAGCAGTTCCCAGCGGGAAGACAATGAG.

As concerns this clone: The read comes to an end 3 residues before the CDR3 does, leaving the germline J gene to fill in the end. The chain combines TRBV7-7 with TRBJ1-2, with a possible D match to TRBD1 (6 bases). The CDR3 length is 11 residues. The germline CDR1 and CDR2 sequences are SSHAT and FNYEAQ (reference sequence). Incomplete CDR3 DNA: TGTGCCAGCAGCTGGTACAGGGAC. Translation gives CASSWYRD. The complete CDR3 sequence is CASSWYRDYTF.

With respect to this clone: With the read ending 3 residues before the CDR3 end, the germline J gene is used to fill in that end. The chain links TRBV7-2 to TRBJ1-3; TRBD1 might be the D (6 bases). The V gene lost 0 bases and the J gene lost 6 bases, with 15 bases spanning the gap. This CDR3 has 16 residues. Germline V gene lookup returns CDR1 SGHTA and CDR2 FQGNSA. The covered CDR3 bases are TGTGCCAGCAGCTTAGCGGGACATCTTTGTGAAAACACC. Protein product: CASSLAGHLCENT. The full CDR3 protein is CASSLAGHLCENTIYF.

With regard to this clone: The read halts 3 residues ahead of the CDR3 end, with the missing end drawn from the germline J gene. The chain couples TRBV5-5 to TRBJ1-1; D perhaps matches TRBD1 (6 bases). With 4 bases removed from V and 1 base from J, the gap between germline ends came to 11 bases. Per germline, CDR1 SGHKS and CDR2 YYEKEE (reference sequence). CDR3 length: 14 amino acids. The CDR3 sequence: CASSTQGWNTEAFF. Partial CDR3 DNA: TGTGCCAGCAGCACACAGGGATGGAACACTGAA.

Turning to this clone: From the germline J gene comes the end of the CDR3, since the read stops 3 residues before it. The chain carries TRBV29-1 and TRBJ2-1; 11 bases match TRBD1. This CDR3 spans 14 amino acids. Losses at the gene ends were 3 bases for V and 7 bases for J; bases not matched to a gene: 5. Germline V gene data show CDR1 as SQVTM and CDR2 as ANQGSEA. CDR3 loop: CSVDFGQGANEQFF. The DNA read from the CDR3 is TGCAGCGTTGATTTCGGACAGGGGGCAAATGAG.

Remarks on this clone: The read ends 3 residues shy of where the CDR3 ends; the end is completed using the germline J gene. The chain has TRBV18 and TRBJ1-1; no firm D call. Germline CDR1 and CDR2: KGHSH and LQKENI. This CDR3 has 15 amino acids. Between the trimmed V and J ends, which lost 6 bases and 1 base, there was a span of 15 bases. CDR3: CASSPSVPPNTEAFF. Incomplete CDR3 DNA: TGTGCCAGCTCCCCCTCGGTACCCCCGAACACTGAA.

In regard to this clone: Sequencing ends 3 residues short of the CDR3 end; the germline J gene provides the rest. The chain uses TRBV30 and TRBJ1-1, with D maybe TRBD1 (6 bases). Germline V gene data show CDR1 as GTSNPN and CDR2 as SVGIG (reference sequence). The CDR3 length is 14 residues. Trimming took 2 bases from V and 5 from J, leaving 15 bases between them. The part of the CDR3 DNA that was read is TGTGCCTGGAGTCCTAACAATAGGGGGACTGAA. Amino acid sequence: CAWSPNNRGTE. The full CDR3 protein is CAWSPNNRGTEAFF. The full variable domain, its missing parts supplied by reference TRBV30 and TRBJ1-1, is SQTIHQWPATLVQPVGSPLSLECTVEGTSNPNLYWYRQAAGRGLQLLFYSVGIGQISSEVPQNLSASRPQDRQFILSSKKLLLSDSGFYLCAWSPNNRGTEAFFGQGTRLTVV.

As concerns this clone: The CDR3 extends 3 residues past the end of the read, so its final part is completed from the germline J gene. The chain carries TRBV7-3 and TRBJ2-1; 10 bases match TRBD2. Looked up from germline, CDR1 is SGHTA and CDR2 is FQGTGA. V dropped 5 bases and J dropped 3; count of bases not matched to a gene: 4. The CDR3 has 15 amino acids. The CDR3 sequence is CASSVSGGVYNEQFF. CDR3 DNA, as far as it was read: TGTGCCAGCAGCGTCAGCGGGGGGGTCTACAATGAG.

As concerns this clone: The sequence runs out 3 residues before the end of the CDR3; the remainder is reconstructed from the germline J gene. The chain has TRBV19 and TRBJ1-1, with 8 bases matching TRBD1. J was trimmed by 6 bases and V by 6 bases; bases with no gene match: 6. The CDR3 length is 13 residues. Germline loops: CDR1 LNHDA, CDR2 SQIVND (reference sequence). The CDR3 bases that were read are TGTGCCAGTAGCTTAACAGGGGGGGCTGAA. Encoded protein: CASSLTGGAE. Given in full, the CDR3 is CASSLTGGAEAFF.

Points on this clone: The read terminates 3 residues before the CDR3 end, so the remaining end is supplied by the germline J gene. This chain links TRBV28 with TRBJ2-1, with 7 bases lining up with TRBD2. Germline CDR1 reads MDHEN; CDR2 reads SYDVKM. There are 15 residues in the CDR3. V shed 4 bases, J shed 3 bases, and the junction held 6 bases outside the gene matches. CDR3 DNA, as far as it was read: TGTGCCAGCAGTTCCCGGGACTACAGCTACAATGAG. It is translated as CASSSRDYSYNE. The whole CDR3 sequence is CASSSRDYSYNEQFF.

Notes on this clone: The read halts 3 residues ahead of the CDR3 end, with the missing end drawn from the germline J gene. The chain employs TRBV20-1 and TRBJ1-2, with D possibly matching TRBD1 (5 bases). In germline, CDR1 is DFQATT, CDR2 SNEGSKA (reference sequence). This CDR3 region has 13 residues. The germline V and J ends were trimmed by 6 bases and 2 bases, with 13 bases remaining between them. The DNA read from the CDR3 is TGCAGTGCCGCCACCAGGGAGAACTATGGC. Protein product: CSAATRENYG. The CDR3 in its entirety is CSAATRENYGYTF.

Points on this clone: The sequenced fragment ends 3 residues before the CDR3 boundary, so the rest is inferred from the germline J gene. The chain combines TRBV10-3 with TRBJ1-1, with 9 bases lining up with TRBD1. The germline gives CDR1 ENHRY, CDR2 SYGVKD. Trimming cost V 2 bases and J 3 bases; bases outside gene matches: 1. The CDR3 contains 14 residues. The sequenced CDR3 bases are TGTGCCATCAGTGAGAGACAGGGGGACACTGAA. This encodes CAISERQGDTE. Given in full, the CDR3 is CAISERQGDTEAFF.

As for this clone: The read ends 3 residues before the CDR3 terminus; that terminus is restored from the germline J gene. V gene TRBV24-1 combines with J gene TRBJ2-5; D perhaps matches TRBD1 (6 bases). V lost 3 bases to trimming and J lost 1 base, with 8 bases between them. Looked up from germline, CDR1 is KGHDR and CDR2 is SFDVKD. The CDR3 has 14 residues. CDR3 in amino acids: CATSDTGSQETQYF. The sequenced part of the CDR3 DNA is TGTGCCACCAGTGATACAGGGAGCCAAGAGACC.

Comments on this clone: The read ends 3 residues shy of where the CDR3 ends; the end is completed using the germline J gene. The rearrangement uses TRBV2 and TRBJ2-1, with 8 bases matching TRBD2. The CDR3 totals 15 residues. Unmatched junction bases numbered 13, after V lost 6 bases and J lost 9 bases. Germline V CDR1 and CDR2: SNHLY, FYNNEI. The CDR3 bases that were read are TGTGCCAGCAGACCAGCGGGAGTCAGTTTTAGTGAG. Encoded protein: CASRPAGVSFSE. The whole CDR3 region reads CASRPAGVSFSEQFF.

With regard to this clone: Read sequence stops 3 residues before the CDR3 end, and the germline J gene provides the missing end. The chain has TRBV28 and TRBJ2-2; TRBD1 might be the D (7 bases). Trimming took 3 bases from V and 5 from J, leaving 16 bases between them. Germline lookup yields CDR1 MDHEN and CDR2 SYDVKM. The CDR3 totals 16 residues. This CDR3 is CASSFGGGARTGELFF. The sequenced CDR3 bases are TGTGCCAGCAGTTTCGGAGGGGGCGCGAGGACCGGGGAG. The entire variable domain, with the rest obtained from reference TRBV28 and TRBJ2-2, is as follows: DVKVTQSSRYLVKRTGEKVFLECVQDMDHENMFWYRQDPGLGLRLIYFSYDVKMKEKGDIPEGYSVSREKKERFSLILESASTNQTSMYLCASSFGGGARTGELFFGEGSRLTVL.

Concerning this clone itself: Coverage ceases 3 residues before the CDR3 finishes, and the germline J gene fills in the end. J is TRBJ2-1 and V is TRBV13; 12 nucleotides align to TRBD2. After removal of 5 bases from V and 6 bases from J, the junction contained 8 bases not matched to a gene. The CDR3 contains 16 residues. From germline, CDR1 is PRHDT and CDR2 FYEKMQ (reference sequence). The CDR3 loop is CASSNPSGGALNEQFF. The CDR3 bases that were read are TGTGCCAGCAGCAACCCTAGCGGGGGGGCCCTCAATGAG.

Concerning this clone itself: The CDR3 end lies 3 residues beyond the end of the read and is filled in from the germline J gene. The gene calls are TRBV19 and TRBJ1-2, with D tentatively TRBD1 (5 bases). V dropped 5 bases and J dropped 0 bases, with 10 bases sitting between them. The CDR3 is 14 residues long. Germline loops: CDR1 LNHDA, CDR2 SQIVND (reference sequence). The covered CDR3 bases are TGTGCCAGTAGTGGGGCCGATACTAACTATGGC. Amino acids: CASSGADTNYG. In full, the CDR3 is CASSGADTNYGYTF. Using reference TRBV19 and TRBJ1-2 for the parts outside the CDR3, the full variable domain is DGGITQSPKYLFRKEGQNVTLSCEQNLNHDAMYWYRQDPGQGLRLIYYSQIVNDFQKGDIAEGYSVSREKKESFPLTVTSAQKNPTAFYLCASSGADTNYGYTFGSGTRLTVV.

On this clone: The read terminates 3 residues before the CDR3 end, so the remaining end is supplied by the germline J gene. The chain couples TRBV5-1 to TRBJ1-2, with 10 bases lining up with TRBD1. The CDR3 contains 13 residues. Germline V gene sequence: CDR1 SGHRS, CDR2 YFSETQ. The junction had 4 bases not matched to a gene; V was cut back by 4 bases and J by 7 bases. The DNA read from the CDR3 is TGCGCCAGCAGCGCCGGGACAGGGGTTGGC. It codes for CASSAGTGVG. The CDR3 as a whole reads CASSAGTGVGYTF.

As to this clone: The CDR3 end lies 3 residues beyond the end of the read and is filled in from the germline J gene. V gene TRBV5-8 combines with J gene TRBJ2-7, with D perhaps TRBD1 or TRBD2 (6 bases each). This CDR3 comprises 15 residues. Germline CDR1 SGHTS, CDR2 YDEGEE. Trimming pared 2 bases from V and 2 bases from J, leaving 14 bases between. Partial CDR3 DNA: TGTGCCAGCAGCTTTCCTAGGAGGGGGACCTACGAG. Translation gives CASSFPRRGTYE. The entire CDR3 sequence reads CASSFPRRGTYEQYF.

As for this clone: Sequencing ends 3 residues short of the CDR3 end; the germline J gene provides the rest. The J gene is TRBJ1-2, the V gene TRBV2; D gene ambiguous. CDR3 length equals 13 residues. Germline CDR1 and CDR2: SNHLY and FYNNEI. V was shortened by 6 bases and J by 4 bases, with 12 bases between the two germline ends. CDR3 loop: CASRLALSYGYTF. The DNA read from the CDR3 is TGTGCCAGCAGGCTGGCCTTAAGCTATGGC.

Comment on this clone: The CDR3 end lies 3 residues beyond the end of the read and is filled in from the germline J gene. The rearrangement joins TRBV7-9 to TRBJ1-2; D is undetermined. This CDR3 spans 12 amino acids. CDR1 is SEHNR, CDR2 FQNEAQ, per germline (reference sequence). This CDR3 reads CASSLESYDYTF. The sequenced CDR3 bases are TGTGCCAGCAGCTTAGAATCCTACGAC.

With respect to this clone: The CDR3 extends 3 residues past the end of the read, so its final part is completed from the germline J gene. This chain connects TRBV20-1 to TRBJ2-1; 10 bases line up with TRBD1. Germline V gene data show CDR1 as DFQATT and CDR2 as SNEGSKA (reference sequence). The junction had 4 bases not matched to a gene; V was cut back by 0 bases and J by 5 bases. The CDR3 is 15 residues long. CDR3 protein: CSARDWDRGDNEQFF. CDR3 bases read: TGCAGTGCTAGAGATTGGGACAGGGGAGACAATGAG.

CDR3 bases read: TGTGCCAGTACCTCCCTCCCGGGACAGGGGTCCGGGGAG. The encoded protein is CASTSLPGQGSGE. The entire CDR3 sequence reads CASTSLPGQGSGELFF. This rearrangement joins TRBV19 to TRBJ2-2, with 10 positions matching TRBD1. The missing CDR3 end, 3 residues past where the read stops, is filled in from the germline J gene. After removal of 7 bases from V and 6 bases from J, the junction contained 11 bases not matched to a gene. The CDR3 has 16 residues. Germline loops: CDR1 LNHDA, CDR2 SQIVND (reference sequence).

Points on this clone: With the read ending 3 residues before the CDR3 end, the germline J gene is used to fill in that end. The chain has TRBV5-1 and TRBJ1-5, with D possibly being TRBD1 (6 bases). CDR3 size: 16 residues. From germline, CDR1 is SGHRS and CDR2 YFSETQ. With 1 base removed from V and 0 bases from J, the gap between germline ends came to 11 bases. CDR3 sequence reads: CASSLSGAYSNQPQHF. The part of the CDR3 DNA that was read is TGCGCCAGCAGCTTGTCAGGGGCCTATAGCAATCAGCCC.